The clone carrying this T cell receptor beta chain was detected only once. TCRdb's copy holds only in-frame clones and misses some; the assay was immunoSEQ multiplex PCR. Among approximately 180,000 clones, 84% were seen once, and the ten largest hold roughly 15%. The CDR3 is 13 amino acids. V dropped 0 bases and J dropped 5 bases, with 7 bases sitting between them. This record belongs to a study of blood T cell repertoires in COVID-19. The study recruited people aged roughly 18 to 100 years across approximately 23 US areas. Recovered status in Cohort 3 required two negative PCRs, clearance, or symptom resolution.

The chain employs TRBV12-3 or TRBV12-4 and TRBJ2-5; maybe TRBD1 (6 bases). The sequence derives from a man aged 50-59 years who had recovered from COVID-19. Sequenced input: PBMCs or T cells enriched from blood (not recorded which). In nucleotides, the CDR3 is TGTGCCAGCAGTTTAGCGGGGGCTGAGACCCAGTACTTC. Residues: CASSLAGAETQYF.